The 20 T cell receptor beta chains below come from one sample, sequenced in a study of CD8 T cells in Susac syndrome. Random hexamers were used to reverse transcribe the RNA input (about 0.5 to 1 ug). TCRdb passed the immunoSEQ multiplex PCR reads through MiXCR, listing each CDR3 protein once. Of about 280,000 distinct CDR3 sequences listed, around 84% are singletons. Sequences were obtained from CD8+ T cells from PBMCs. The receptor source for this set is a human donor with multiple sclerosis.

On this clonotype: The junction and the germline gene differ at one end; a read error may be behind it. The rearrangement uses TRBV5-5 and TRBJ2-3; D remains unclear. Germline V gene sequence: CDR1 SGHKS, CDR2 YYEKEE (reference sequence). The CDR3 is made up of 10 amino acids. The CDR3 protein is CASRLDTQYF. The CDR3, as DNA: TGTGCCAGCAGATTGGATACGCAGTATTTT.

The chain combines TRBV6-1 with TRBJ2-2; D is unresolved. CDR3 length equals 12 residues. V was shortened by 5 bases and J by 8 bases, with 9 bases between the two germline ends. The germline V gene has CDR1 MNHNS and CDR2 SASEGT. The CDR3 DNA reads TGTGCCAGCAGTCCCTGGATTGGGGAGCTGTTTTTT. The encoded protein is CASSPWIGELFF.

V usage is TRBV7-8 and J usage is TRBJ2-1, with 8 bases that match TRBD2. This CDR3 is 15 amino acids long. Germline CDR1 reads SGHVS; CDR2 reads FQNEAQ. V lost 4 bases, J lost 3 bases, and 5 bases stayed unmatched. CDR3 coding DNA: TGTGCCAGCAGCTCTAGCGGGCGTATCTACAATGAGCAGTTCTTC. Protein sequence: CASSSSGRIYNEQFF.

V is TRBV27 and J is TRBJ2-1, with D possibly matching TRBD2 (6 bases). The V and J ends lost 5 bases and 1 base respectively, with 9 bases between them. Germline V gives CDR1 MNHEY, CDR2 SMNVEV (reference sequence). The CDR3 runs 14 residues. The CDR3 bases are TGTGCCAGCAGTGTCCGGGAGTCCTACAATGAGCAGTTCTTC. Translating gives CASSVRESYNEQFF.

The rearrangement uses TRBV27 and TRBJ2-7; maybe TRBD2 (5 bases). Trimming removed 7 bases from V and 0 bases from J, with 13 bases in between. The CDR3 has 14 residues. Germline loops: CDR1 MNHEY, CDR2 SMNVEV (reference sequence). This chain's CDR3 is CASMGEGVSYEQYF. Here the CDR3 DNA reads TGTGCCAGCATGGGAGAGGGCGTCTCCTACGAGCAGTACTTC.

As concerns this clonotype: At one boundary the junction diverges from the germline segment, which might be a read error. The chain uses TRBV4-1 and TRBJ2-2; 8 bases agree with TRBD2. This CDR3 contains 16 residues. CDR1 and CDR2 (germline): MGHRA, YSYEKL. CDR3 sequence reads: CASSPQGTSDTGELFF. The DNA for the CDR3 is TGCGCCAGTAGCCCCCAGGGGACTAGTGACACCGGGGAGCTGTTTTTT.

The V and J genes are TRBV3-1 and TRBJ2-7; 10 bases match TRBD1. The CDR3 length is 14 residues. V lost 3 bases to trimming and J lost 3 bases; unmatched junction nucleotides: 2. CDR1 is LGHDT, CDR2 YNNKEL, per germline (reference sequence). DNA for the CDR3: TGTGCCAGCAGCCAGGGGACAGGGGACTACGAGCAGTACTTC. Residues: CASSQGTGDYEQYF.

The rearrangement links TRBV4-2 to TRBJ2-7; 9 bases are a match to TRBD1. The CDR3 extends over 16 amino acids. J was trimmed by 5 bases and V by 6 bases; bases with no gene match: 14. In germline, CDR1 is LGHNA, CDR2 YNFKEQ. This CDR3 is CASRRSSGTGRHEQYF. CDR3 sequence (DNA): TGTGCCAGCAGACGATCCTCCGGGACAGGGAGACACGAGCAGTACTTC.

This clonotype has a single count. The chain joins TRBV6-2 or TRBV6-3 to TRBJ2-5; TRBD2 agrees at 12 bases. In germline, CDR1 is MNHEY, CDR2 SVGEGT. V shed 8 bases, J shed 3 bases, and the junction held 19 bases outside the gene matches. This CDR3 region has 19 residues. The CDR3 loop reads CASVFEIGTRLAGEETQYF. As DNA, the CDR3 is TGTGCCAGCGTTTTTGAAATCGGGACAAGACTAGCGGGAGAAGAGACCCAGTACTTC.

J is TRBJ2-1 and V is TRBV9; 14 bases are shared with TRBD2. The germline V gene has CDR1 SGDLS and CDR2 YYNGEE. The CDR3 runs 17 residues. Germline trimming cut 7 bases from V and 2 bases from J; bases unmatched to any gene: 8. The chain's CDR3 is CASGPGLAGEPYNEQFF. CDR3 bases: TGTGCCAGCGGACCGGGACTAGCGGGAGAACCCTACAATGAGCAGTTCTTC.

The chain joins TRBV28 to TRBJ1-6; weak D call: TRBD1 (5 bases). Germline CDR1 is MDHEN and CDR2 is SYDVKM. This CDR3 spans 14 amino acids. The V and J ends lost 8 bases and 8 bases respectively, with 16 bases between them. The CDR3 nucleotides are TGTGCCAGCGGACACCCGGGGGATCATTCACCCCTCCACTTT. This sequence encodes CASGHPGDHSPLHF.

Remarks on this clonotype: Mismatch with germline at one junction end may stem from a read error. The chain is built from TRBV2 and TRBJ1-2; D is ambiguous. The CDR3 consists of 8 residues. Germline-derived CDR1 and CDR2 are SNHLY and FYNNEI. CDR3 sequence reads: CADKVPAF. The CDR3 DNA reads TGTGCTGATAAGGTGCCGGCCTTC. Supplemented by reference TRBV2 and TRBJ1-2, the full variable domain reads EPEVTQTPSHQVTQMGQEVILRCVPISNHLYFYWYRQILGQKVEFLVSFYNNEISEKSEIFDDQFSVERPDGSNFTLKIRSTKLEDSAMYFCADKVPAFGSGTRLTVV.

The chain has TRBV6-1 and TRBJ1-3; D is undetermined. Germline-derived CDR1 and CDR2 are MNHNS and SASEGT. V lost 9 bases, J lost 2 bases, and 14 bases lay in between. The CDR3 sequence is 14 residues long. The chain's CDR3 is CASTQGGTGNTIYF. Here the CDR3 DNA reads TGTGCCAGTACACAAGGAGGAACTGGAAACACCATATATTTT.

The gene calls are TRBV28 and TRBJ2-3; D might be TRBD1 or TRBD2, each matching 5 bases. Deletions cut 5 bases from V and 1 base from J, with 13 bases between. Looked up from germline, CDR1 is MDHEN and CDR2 is SYDVKM. This CDR3 spans 15 amino acids. CDR3 in amino acids: CASSLFMGGTDTQYF. The CDR3 nucleotides read TGTGCCAGCAGTCTCTTTATGGGGGGCACAGATACGCAGTATTTT.

The genes are TRBV27 and TRBJ2-1, with D perhaps TRBD2 (6 bases). The CDR3 has 15 amino acids. V was cut by 8 bases and J by 2 bases, with 16 bases left in between. Germline V CDR1 and CDR2: MNHEY, SMNVEV (reference sequence). The CDR3 DNA is TGTGCCAGCGGAAAGGCGGGGCCCCCCTACAATGAGCAGTTCTTC. As protein: CASGKAGPPYNEQFF.

The chain joins TRBV30 to TRBJ2-6; D is undetermined. Germline CDR1 and CDR2: GTSNPN and SVGIG (reference sequence). This CDR3 has 14 amino acids. V dropped 5 bases and J dropped 3 bases, with 11 bases sitting between them. The CDR3 sequence is CAWDPSNGANVLTF. The DNA for the CDR3 is TGTGCCTGGGACCCGAGTAATGGGGCCAACGTCCTGACTTTC.

This clonotype was picked up a small number of times. The CDR3 nucleotides are TGTGCCAGCAGTCTGGGACAGTTCTACGAGCAGTACTTC. Amino acids: CASSLGQFYEQYF. The J gene is TRBJ2-7, the V gene TRBV28, with 7 bases matching TRBD1. Per the germline V gene, CDR1 is MDHEN and CDR2 is SYDVKM. The CDR3 runs 13 residues. Trimming cost V 5 bases and J 3 bases; bases outside gene matches: 4. Filled out from reference TRBV28 and TRBJ2-7, the complete variable domain reads DVKVTQSSRYLVKRTGEKVFLECVQDMDHENMFWYRQDPGLGLRLIYFSYDVKMKEKGDIPEGYSVSREKKERFSLILESASTNQTSMYLCASSLGQFYEQYFGPGTRLTVT.

The chain uses TRBV27 and TRBJ1-5; 8 positions match TRBD1. In germline, CDR1 is MNHEY, CDR2 SMNVEV (reference sequence). The CDR3 totals 15 residues. With 5 bases clipped from V and 5 bases from J, the junction kept 8 bases outside the gene matches. CDR3 amino acids: CASSTSGQGHQPQHF. CDR3 bases: TGTGCCAGCAGTACCTCTGGACAGGGACATCAGCCCCAGCATTTT.

The chain has TRBV12-3 or TRBV12-4 and TRBJ2-1; tentatively, D is TRBD1 (6 bases). The V and J ends lost 8 bases and 6 bases respectively, with 23 bases between them. This CDR3 region has 16 residues. The CDR3 DNA reads TGTGCCAGCCAAGACCGCCCGCAGGGGTCTGTCAATGAGCAGTTCTTC. Protein product: CASQDRPQGSVNEQFF.

The chain is built from TRBV19 and TRBJ2-3; 8 bases are shared with TRBD1. CDR1 is LNHDA and CDR2 is SQIVND in the germline V gene (reference sequence). The V gene end was trimmed by 4 bases and the J gene end by 4 bases; junction bases not matched to a gene: 16. The CDR3 is 18 amino acids. The CDR3 spells CASSKPGQDRAGADTQYF. In nucleotides, the CDR3 is TGTGCCAGTAGTAAACCCGGGCAGGACAGGGCCGGGGCAGATACGCAGTATTTT. The whole variable domain, filled in from reference TRBV19 and TRBJ2-3, reads DGGITQSPKYLFRKEGQNVTLSCEQNLNHDAMYWYRQDPGQGLRLIYYSQIVNDFQKGDIAEGYSVSREKKESFPLTVTSAQKNPTAFYLCASSKPGQDRAGADTQYFGPGTRLTVL.